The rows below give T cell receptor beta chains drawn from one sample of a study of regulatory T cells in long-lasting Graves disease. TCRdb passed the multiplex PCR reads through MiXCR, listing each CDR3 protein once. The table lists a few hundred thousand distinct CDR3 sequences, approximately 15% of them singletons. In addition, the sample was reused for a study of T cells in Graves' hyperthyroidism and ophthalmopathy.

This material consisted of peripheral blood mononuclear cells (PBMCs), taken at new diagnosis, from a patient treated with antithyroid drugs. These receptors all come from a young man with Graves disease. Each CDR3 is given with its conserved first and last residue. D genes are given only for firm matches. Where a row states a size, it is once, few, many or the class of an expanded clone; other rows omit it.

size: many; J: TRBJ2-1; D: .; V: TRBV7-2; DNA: TGTGCCAGCAGCCTACTCGGGACAACCTACAATGAGCAGTTCTTC; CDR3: CASSLLGTTYNEQFF
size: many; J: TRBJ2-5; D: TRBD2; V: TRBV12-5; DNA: TGTGCTAGTGGTCCAGTTAAGAGCGGGAGTCCCCGAAGACAGAAAGAGACCCAGTACTTC; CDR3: CASGPVKSGSPRRQKETQYF
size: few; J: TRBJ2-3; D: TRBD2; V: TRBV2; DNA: TGTGCCACCCCTAGCGGTACAATGACCACAGATACGCAGTATTTT; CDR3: CATPSGTMTTDTQYF
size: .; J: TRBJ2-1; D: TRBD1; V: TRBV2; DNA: TGTGCCAGCTCAGGGGGCCGGGACGGGGTAACCCACAATGAGCAGTTCTTC; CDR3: CASSGGRDGVTHNEQFF
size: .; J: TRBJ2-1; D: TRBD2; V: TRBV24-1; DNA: TGTGCCACCAGTGATTTCGGCGGGGGATTCTCCAACAATGAGCAGTTCTTC; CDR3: CATSDFGGGFSNNEQFF
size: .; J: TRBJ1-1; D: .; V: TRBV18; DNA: TGTGCCAGCCCAGCAAACCAAGGGTCGAACACTGAAGCTTTCTTT; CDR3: CASPANQGSNTEAFF
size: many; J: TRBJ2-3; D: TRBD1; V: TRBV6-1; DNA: TGTGCCAGCAGCCCAACCTATCCGGGACAGGGAACAGATACGCAGTATTTT; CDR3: CASSPTYPGQGTDTQYF
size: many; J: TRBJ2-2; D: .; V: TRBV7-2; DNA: TGTGCCAGCAGCTCCCGACACAACACCGGGGAGCTGTTTTTT; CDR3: CASSSRHNTGELFF
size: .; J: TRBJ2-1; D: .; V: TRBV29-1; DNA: TGCAGCGTCCACAGGGACAATTACAATGAGCAGTTCTTC; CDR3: CSVHRDNYNEQFF
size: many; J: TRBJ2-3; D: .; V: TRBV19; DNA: TGTGCCAGTAGTAACCCGGGAGCGATAAAAGATACGCAGTATTTT; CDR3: CASSNPGAIKDTQYF
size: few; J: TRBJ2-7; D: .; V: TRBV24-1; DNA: TGTGCCACCAGTGATTTTCCCGGCGACCAAGGAACCTACGAGCAGTACTTC; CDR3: CATSDFPGDQGTYEQYF
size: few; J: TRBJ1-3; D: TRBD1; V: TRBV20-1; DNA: TGCAGTGCTAGCCCTGTGACAGGGGATGGAAACACCATATATTTT; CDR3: CSASPVTGDGNTIYF
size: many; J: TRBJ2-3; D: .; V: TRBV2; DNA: TGTGCCAGCAGATGGGATACGCAGTATTTT; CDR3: CASRWDTQYF
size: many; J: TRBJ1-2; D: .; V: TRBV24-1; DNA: TGTGCCACCAGTTACGATCGGGGGAGAAGCTACACCTTC; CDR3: CATSYDRGRSYTF
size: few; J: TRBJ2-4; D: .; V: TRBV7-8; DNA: TGTGCCAGCAGCCGTCTTACCGACATTCAGTACTTC; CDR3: CASSRLTDIQYF
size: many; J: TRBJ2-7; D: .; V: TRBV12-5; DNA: TGTGCTAGTGGTCTCCTCGGACATAACGAGCAGTACTTC; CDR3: CASGLLGHNEQYF
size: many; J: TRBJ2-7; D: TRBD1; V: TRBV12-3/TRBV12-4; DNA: TGTGCCAGCAGTCGGGACAGGTCCTACGAGCAGTACTTC; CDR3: CASSRDRSYEQYF
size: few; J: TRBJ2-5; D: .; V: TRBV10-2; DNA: TGCGCCAGCGGGGCTCTCTTTCAAGAGACCCAGTACTTC; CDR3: CASGALFQETQYF
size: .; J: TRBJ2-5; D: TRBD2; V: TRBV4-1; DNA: TGCGCCAGCAGCCAAGAACCGGGACTAGCGGGAGGAGATGAGACCCAGTACTTC; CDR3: CASSQEPGLAGGDETQYF
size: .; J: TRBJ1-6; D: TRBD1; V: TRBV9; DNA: TGTGCCAGCAGCGCCCGGGACAGGGGAAATTCACCCCTCCACTTT; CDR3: CASSARDRGNSPLHF
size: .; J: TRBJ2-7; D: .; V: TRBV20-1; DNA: TGCAGTGCTAGCTCTGCGGAGCTGGACTCCTACGAGCAGTACTTC; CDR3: CSASSAELDSYEQYF
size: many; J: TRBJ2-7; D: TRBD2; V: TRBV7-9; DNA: TGTGCCAGCAGCTATAGCGGGGACATGTACGAGCAGTACTTC; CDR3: CASSYSGDMYEQYF
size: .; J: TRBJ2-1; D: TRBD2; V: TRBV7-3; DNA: TGTGCCAGCAGCTCCCCTAGCGGGGCCAGCAATGAGCAGTTCTTC; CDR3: CASSSPSGASNEQFF
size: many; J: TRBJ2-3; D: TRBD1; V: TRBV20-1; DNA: TGCAGCGGCTACTCGGACAGACTGACAGGGGCGCAGTATTTT; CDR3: CSGYSDRLTGAQYF
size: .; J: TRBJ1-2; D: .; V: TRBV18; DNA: TGTGCCAGCTCACCACAGGAGAGCTATGGCTACACCTTC; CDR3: CASSPQESYGYTF
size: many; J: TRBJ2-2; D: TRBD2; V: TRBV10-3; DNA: TGTGCCATCAGTGACCGCCTTGGACTAGCGGGAGGTAACACCGGGGAGCTGTTTTTT; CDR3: CAISDRLGLAGGNTGELFF
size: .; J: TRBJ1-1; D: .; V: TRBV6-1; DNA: TGTGCCAGCACCAGGGGAGGGCCTAACACTGAAGCTTTCTTT; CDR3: CASTRGGPNTEAFF
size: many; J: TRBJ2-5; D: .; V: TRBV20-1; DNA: TGCAGTGCCAGACTGGGGACGGCCCAAGAGACCCAGTACTTC; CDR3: CSARLGTAQETQYF
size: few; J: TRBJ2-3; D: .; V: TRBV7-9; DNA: TGTGCCAGCAGCTTACGGAGGCTCGGCACAGATACGCAGTATTTT; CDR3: CASSLRRLGTDTQYF
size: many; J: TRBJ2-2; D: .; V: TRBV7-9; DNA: TGTGCCAGCAGCTTAGAACCAGGGGAAGACACCGGGGAGCTGTTTTTT; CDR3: CASSLEPGEDTGELFF
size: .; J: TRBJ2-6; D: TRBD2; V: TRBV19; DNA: TGTGCCAGTAGTATAGATCATCTAGCGGGTCTCTCTGGGGCCAACGTCCTGACTTTC; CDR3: CASSIDHLAGLSGANVLTF
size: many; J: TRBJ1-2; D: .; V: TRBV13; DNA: TGTGCCAGCAGCTCCCATGACACCAGGGGTCTAAGTGGCTACACCTTC; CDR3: CASSSHDTRGLSGYTF
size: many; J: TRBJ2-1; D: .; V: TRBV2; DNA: TGTGCCAGCAGTGCACAAACCCTCTCCTACAATGAGCAGTTCTTC; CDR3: CASSAQTLSYNEQFF
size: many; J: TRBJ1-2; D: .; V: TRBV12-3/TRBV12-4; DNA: TGTGCCAGCAGCGCCCCGGGATTCAGCGAAGTATATGGCTACACCTTC; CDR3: CASSAPGFSEVYGYTF
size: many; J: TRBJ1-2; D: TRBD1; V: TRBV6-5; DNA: TGTGCCAGCAGTTACGGGACAGGATCCGGTGGCTACACCTTC; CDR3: CASSYGTGSGGYTF
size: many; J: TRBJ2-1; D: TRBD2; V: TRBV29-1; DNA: TGCAGCGTTCCTAGCGGGGGAGTCTCCAGGGAGCAGTTCTTC; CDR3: CSVPSGGVSREQFF
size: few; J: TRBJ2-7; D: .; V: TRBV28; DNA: TGTGCCAGCAGATCCTACTACGAGCAGTACTTC; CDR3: CASRSYYEQYF
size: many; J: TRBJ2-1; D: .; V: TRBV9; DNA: TGTGCCAGCAGCGTAGCCAATGAGCAGTTCTTC; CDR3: CASSVANEQFF
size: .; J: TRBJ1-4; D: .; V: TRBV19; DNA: TGTGCCAGTAAGATAACGGTGGACAGAGATGAAAAACTGTTTTTT; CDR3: CASKITVDRDEKLFF
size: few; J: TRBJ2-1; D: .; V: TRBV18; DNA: TGTGCCAGCTCCCCCGGGAGAATCAATGAGCAGCTCTTC; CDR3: CASSPGRINEQLF
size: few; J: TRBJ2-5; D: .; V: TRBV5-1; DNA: TGCGCCAGCAGTCTTGCCTTCCAAGAGACCCAGTACTTC; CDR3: CASSLAFQETQYF
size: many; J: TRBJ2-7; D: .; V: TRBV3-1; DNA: TGTGCCAGCAAGTTTCGGGACATCCCTTCCTACGAGCAGTACTTC; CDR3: CASKFRDIPSYEQYF
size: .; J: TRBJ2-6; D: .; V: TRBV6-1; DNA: TGTGCCAGCAGCCATTGGGGGGCTGGGGCCAACGTCCTGACTTTC; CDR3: CASSHWGAGANVLTF
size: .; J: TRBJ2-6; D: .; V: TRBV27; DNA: TGTGCCAGCGGCCACAGGATGTCCGGCGGTGGGGCCAACGCCCTGACTTTC; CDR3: CASGHRMSGGGANALTF
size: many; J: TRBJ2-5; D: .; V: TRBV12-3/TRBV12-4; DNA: TGTGCCAGCAGTTCCCCGGCAGGCGGGCAAGAGACCCAGTACTTC; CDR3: CASSSPAGGQETQYF
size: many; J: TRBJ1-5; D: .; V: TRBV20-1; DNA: TGCAGTGCTGGGGTGACCGGGACCCAGCATTTT; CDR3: CSAGVTGTQHF
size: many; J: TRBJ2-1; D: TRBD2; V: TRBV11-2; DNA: TGTGCCAGCAGCTTAGGGACTAGCGTCTTACCCGATGAGCAGTTCTTC; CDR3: CASSLGTSVLPDEQFF
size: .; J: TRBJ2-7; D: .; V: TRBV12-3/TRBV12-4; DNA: TGTGCCAGCAGTTTACAGGGGAAATCCTACGAGCAGTACTTC; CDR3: CASSLQGKSYEQYF
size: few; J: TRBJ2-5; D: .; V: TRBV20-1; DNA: TGCAGTGCTAGAGGACCCAGCGCGGAGACCCAGTACTTC; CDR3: CSARGPSAETQYF
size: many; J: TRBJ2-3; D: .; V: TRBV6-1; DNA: TGTGCCAGCAGAAAAGCCCCGGCGGGTATAAGCACAGATACGCAGTATTTT; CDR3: CASRKAPAGISTDTQYF
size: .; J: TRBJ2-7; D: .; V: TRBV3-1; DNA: TGTGCCAGCAGCCCATACCGGGACTCGTCCTACGAGCAGTACTTC; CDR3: CASSPYRDSSYEQYF
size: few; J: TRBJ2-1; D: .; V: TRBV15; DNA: TGTGCCACCAGCAGAGAATACGGGGACTCCTACAATGAGCAGTTCTTC; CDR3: CATSREYGDSYNEQFF
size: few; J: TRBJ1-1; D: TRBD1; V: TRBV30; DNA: TGTGCCTCTAACGGTGGGGACAGGATGAACACTGAAGCTTTCTTT; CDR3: CASNGGDRMNTEAFF
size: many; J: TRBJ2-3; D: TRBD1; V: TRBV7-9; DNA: TGTGCCAGCAGCCCTCGGGGACAGGGGACAGATACGCAGTATTTT; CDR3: CASSPRGQGTDTQYF
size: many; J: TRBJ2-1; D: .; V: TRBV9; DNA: TGTGCCAGCAGCGTAGAGGCCGGGACCACCTACAATGAGCAGTTCTTC; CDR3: CASSVEAGTTYNEQFF
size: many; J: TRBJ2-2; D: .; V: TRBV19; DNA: TGTGCCAGTACCAAAGGGACCGACTACACCGGGGAGCTGTTTTTT; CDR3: CASTKGTDYTGELFF
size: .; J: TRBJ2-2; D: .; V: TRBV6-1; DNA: TGTGCCAGCAGTGAATACAGGGTTACCGGGGAGCTGTTTTTT; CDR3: CASSEYRVTGELFF
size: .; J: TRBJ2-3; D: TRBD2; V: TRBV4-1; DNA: TGCGCCAGCAGCCAAGGGGCGGGAGCAGATACGCAGTATTTT; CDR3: CASSQGAGADTQYF
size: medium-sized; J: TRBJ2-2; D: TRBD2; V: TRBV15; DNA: TGTGCCACCAGCAGATCCCGGGGGGGCACCGGGGAGCTGTTTTTT; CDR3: CATSRSRGGTGELFF